These 26 T cell receptor beta chains came from one sample sequenced in a study of blood T cells in healthy people across ages. Together with a sample-barcoded 5' primer, a J-beta primer mix was included in a second PCR lasting roughly 6 to 12 cycles. TCRdb reprocessed the 5' RACE reads via MiXCR and lists one record per CDR3 protein. The sample consists of about 730,000 distinct CDR3 sequences, about 40% of them appearing once. Sequenced sample: blood. The receptor set was obtained from a woman aged 55-75 years in good health.

This clonotype was detected ten times or more. The rearrangement uses TRBV4-3 and TRBJ1-2; D is uncertain. This CDR3 is 15 amino acids long. The germline V gene has CDR1 LGHNA and CDR2 YSLEER. V was shortened by 3 bases and J by 2 bases, with 13 bases between the two germline ends. CDR3 sequence (DNA): TGCGCCAGCAGCCATAGTTCCGGGATAAACTATGGCTACACCTTC. It yields the protein CASSHSSGINYGYTF.

This clonotype showed up many times. The genes are TRBV7-9 and TRBJ2-1; D may be TRBD1 (6 bases). The CDR3 totals 15 residues. Deletions cut 5 bases from V and 0 bases from J, with 11 bases between. Looked up from germline, CDR1 is SEHNR and CDR2 is FQNEAQ (reference sequence). CDR3 amino acids: CASSRRGSSYNEQFF. DNA for the CDR3: TGTGCCAGCAGCCGCAGGGGAAGCTCCTACAATGAGCAGTTCTTC.

The sample holds a few counts of this clonotype. The chain is built from TRBV3-1 and TRBJ2-7, with 14 positions matching TRBD2. CDR1 is LGHDT, CDR2 YNNKEL, per germline (reference sequence). The J segment lost 4 bases and the V segment lost 4 bases, leaving 6 bases of the junction unmatched. The CDR3 covers 16 residues. The CDR3 sequence: CASSPRTSGRWYEQYF. In DNA, the CDR3 is TGTGCCAGCAGCCCGAGGACTAGCGGGAGGTGGTACGAGCAGTACTTC.

The V and J genes are TRBV6-5 and TRBJ2-2; D might be TRBD2 (6 bases). Between the trimmed V and J ends, which lost 6 bases and 5 bases, there was a span of 16 bases. Germline assignment: CDR1 MNHEY and CDR2 SVGAGI. CDR3 length: 15 residues. The CDR3 region has the DNA TGTGCCAGCAGACAGCCGGGACTGGATACCGGGGAGCTGTTTTTT. Protein: CASRQPGLDTGELFF.

The chain uses TRBV20-1 and TRBJ1-4; no firm D call. Germline assignment: CDR1 DFQATT and CDR2 SNEGSKA (reference sequence). With 5 bases removed from V and 0 bases from J, the gap between germline ends came to 7 bases. The length of the CDR3 is 13 residues. CDR3 sequence reads: CSARRATNEKLFF. DNA for the CDR3: TGCAGTGCTCGACGGGCAACTAATGAAAAACTGTTTTTT.

The V call is TRBV28, the J call TRBJ1-6; no definite D call. Per the germline V gene, CDR1 is MDHEN and CDR2 is SYDVKM. This CDR3 has 17 residues. The ends were cut back, 5 bases at V and 0 bases at J, with 14 bases in the middle. The CDR3 spells CASSPPAAGSYNSPLHF. The CDR3 nucleotides are TGTGCCAGCAGTCCCCCGGCAGCGGGCTCCTATAATTCACCCCTCCACTTT.

The V gene is TRBV13, the J gene TRBJ1-1, with 7 nucleotides matching TRBD1. Losses at the gene ends were 4 bases for V and 0 bases for J; bases not matched to a gene: 5. CDR3 length equals 15 residues. The germline CDR1 and CDR2 sequences are PRHDT and FYEKMQ (reference sequence). CDR3 residues: CASSSKTGLNTEAFF. CDR3 sequence (DNA): TGTGCCAGCAGCTCGAAGACAGGGCTGAACACTGAAGCTTTCTTT. The variable domain in full, with the rest retrieved from reference TRBV13 and TRBJ1-1, is AAGVIQSPRHLIKEKRETATLKCYPIPRHDTVYWYQQGPGQDPQFLISFYEKMQSDKGSIPDRFSAQQFSDYHSELNMSSLELGDSALYFCASSSKTGLNTEAFFGQGTRLTVV.

This clonotype was seen a few times. The chain recombines TRBV11-2 with TRBJ2-7; D not certain. CDR1 is SGHAT and CDR2 is FQNNGV in the germline V gene. Trimming took 5 bases from V and 3 from J, leaving 14 bases between them. The CDR3 contains 14 residues. CDR3 coding DNA: TGTGCCAGCAGCCCCGTGCGTGCTCGCTACGAGCAGTACTTC. The encoded protein is CASSPVRARYEQYF. The full variable domain, in which reference TRBV11-2 and TRBJ2-7 provide the parts outside the CDR3, is EAGVAQSPRYKIIEKRQSVAFWCNPISGHATLYWYQQILGQGPKLLIQFQNNGVVDDSQLPKDRFSAERLKGVDSTLKIQPAKLEDSAVYLCASSPVRARYEQYFGPGTRLTVT.

The chain links TRBV20-1 to TRBJ1-2; 8 bases are shared with TRBD1. Germline loops: CDR1 DFQATT, CDR2 SNEGSKA (reference sequence). The CDR3 has 13 amino acids. J was trimmed by 3 bases and V by 7 bases; bases with no gene match: 7. The CDR3 region is CSVSRGHDYGYTF. The DNA of the CDR3 is TGCAGTGTCTCCAGGGGGCATGACTATGGCTACACCTTC.

This clonotype was seen many times. The rearrangement uses TRBV6-2 or TRBV6-3 and TRBJ2-2, with D unclear. The CDR3 is 11 amino acids. The germline gives CDR1 MNHEY, CDR2 SVGEGT. Trimming took 8 bases from V and 3 from J, leaving 4 bases between them. CDR3 DNA: TGTGCCAGCGGGTACACCGGGGAGCTGTTTTTT. It codes for CASGYTGELFF.

This clonotype has more than one count but fewer than ten. The V gene is TRBV4-3, the J gene TRBJ2-7; 10 bases line up with TRBD1. V shed 1 base, J shed 1 base, and the junction held 13 bases outside the gene matches. This CDR3 has 19 residues. Germline loops: CDR1 LGHNA, CDR2 YSLEER. CDR3 residues: CASSQGRGTGDAGSYEQYF. The CDR3, as DNA: TGCGCCAGCAGCCAAGGCAGGGGGACAGGGGACGCAGGTTCCTACGAGCAGTACTTC.

J is TRBJ2-3 and V is TRBV7-2; D uncertain. Germline V lookup: CDR1 SGHTA, CDR2 FQGNSA. V was trimmed by 0 bases and J by 1 base, leaving 11 bases between them. The CDR3 is 16 amino acids. For the CDR3, the DNA is TGTGCCAGCAGCTTAGCTTCGCTATTGGGCACAGATACGCAGTATTTT. Translated: CASSLASLLGTDTQYF. Filled out from reference TRBV7-2 and TRBJ2-3, the complete variable domain reads GAGVSQSPSNKVTEKGKDVELRCDPISGHTALYWYRQSLGQGLEFLIYFQGNSAPDKSGLPSDRFSAERTGGSVSTLTIQRTQQEDSAVYLCASSLASLLGTDTQYFGPGTRLTVL.

As regards this clonotype: At one of its ends the junction is not consistent with the germline gene, which may arise from a read error. The chain links TRBV20-1 to TRBJ2-1; tentatively, D is TRBD1 (7 bases). This CDR3 is 14 amino acids long. From germline, CDR1 is DFQATT and CDR2 SNEGSKA (reference sequence). The CDR3 region is CSASKNRGGNERFF. The CDR3 DNA is TGCAGTGCTAGCAAAAACAGGGGAGGAAATGAGCGGTTCTTC.

This rearrangement joins TRBV24-1 to TRBJ2-2; D may be TRBD2 (5 bases). With 5 bases removed from V and 1 base from J, the gap between germline ends came to 7 bases. This CDR3 region has 14 residues. Germline V gene sequence: CDR1 KGHDR, CDR2 SFDVKD. The CDR3, as DNA: TGTGCCACCAGTGGCGGGTGGAACACCGGGGAGCTGTTTTTT. Protein product: CATSGGWNTGELFF.

Comment on this clonotype: This sequence may be a read error, since a much larger clone differs from it by one base. This rearrangement joins TRBV5-1 to TRBJ1-2; D is ambiguous. Germline V gene data show CDR1 as SGHRS and CDR2 as YFSETQ. The CDR3 runs 14 residues. The CDR3 protein is CASSPGGNSYDYTF. The CDR3 bases are TGCGCCAGCAGCCCGGGTGGGAATTCGTATGACTACACCTTC.

This CDR3 reads CASTIGGTAHSYEQYF. The DNA for the CDR3 is TGTGCCAGCACCATAGGAGGGACAGCCCATTCCTACGAGCAGTACTTC. The rearrangement uses TRBV11-2 and TRBJ2-7, with D possibly matching TRBD1 (7 bases). The CDR3 runs 16 residues. With 7 bases removed from V and 1 base from J, the gap between germline ends came to 20 bases. The germline V gene has CDR1 SGHAT and CDR2 FQNNGV. Full variable domain (missing parts from reference TRBV11-2 and TRBJ2-7): EAGVAQSPRYKIIEKRQSVAFWCNPISGHATLYWYQQILGQGPKLLIQFQNNGVVDDSQLPKDRFSAERLKGVDSTLKIQPAKLEDSAVYLCASTIGGTAHSYEQYFGPGTRLTVT.

The V gene is TRBV6-2 or TRBV6-3, the J gene TRBJ1-5; no reliable D call. V lost 6 bases, J lost 0 bases, and 9 bases lay in between. This CDR3 is built from 14 residues. The germline V gene has CDR1 MNHEY and CDR2 SVGEGT. The CDR3 coding sequence is TGTGCCAGCAGAGGTGCAGCTAGCAATCAGCCCCAGCATTTT. Protein product: CASRGAASNQPQHF.

V gene TRBV7-2 combines with J gene TRBJ1-4; 7 bases align to TRBD1. Losses at the gene ends were 1 base for V and 5 bases for J; bases not matched to a gene: 7. The CDR3 consists of 16 residues. The V gene's germline CDR1 is SGHTA and CDR2 FQGNSA. The CDR3 coding sequence is TGTGCCAGCAGCTTAGTCGGACAGGCCAAGAATGAAAAACTGTTTTTT. Amino acids: CASSLVGQAKNEKLFF.

V gene TRBV2 combines with J gene TRBJ2-3; the D is unclear. Trimming took 11 bases from V and 3 from J, leaving 18 bases between them. The germline gives CDR1 SNHLY, CDR2 FYNNEI. The CDR3 contains 14 residues. The CDR3 sequence: CAGDRAIRTDTQYF. The CDR3 DNA reads TGTGCCGGCGATAGGGCTATAAGGACAGATACGCAGTATTTT.

The chain uses TRBV2 and TRBJ2-7; tentative D call: TRBD1 (5 bases). CDR1 and CDR2 (germline): SNHLY, FYNNEI. This CDR3 contains 14 residues. The ends were cut back, 3 bases at V and 7 bases at J, with 16 bases in the middle. The CDR3 DNA reads as TGTGCCAGCAGTGATCCTAAGCAGGGCGATGAGCAGTACTTC. Residues: CASSDPKQGDEQYF.

A note on this clonotype: This clone may be a read error of a much larger clone one base away. The chain employs TRBV7-2 and TRBJ2-3; D is ambiguous. The germline CDR1 and CDR2 sequences are SGHTA and FQGNSA. V was clipped by 5 bases and J by 0 bases, with 15 bases between them. The CDR3 has 16 residues. The CDR3 is CASSPDGSTSTDTQYF. The CDR3 DNA sequence: TGTGCCAGCAGCCCCGATGGGTCTACTAGCACAGATACGCAGTATTTT.

The rearrangement joins TRBV6-5 to TRBJ2-7, with 9 bases matching TRBD1. This CDR3 is built from 15 residues. Trimming cost V 5 bases and J 0 bases; bases outside gene matches: 5. CDR1 is MNHEY, CDR2 SVGAGI, per germline. The DNA of the CDR3 is TGTGCCAGCAGTCCCCGGGACAGGGCCTCCTACGAGCAGTACTTC. Its translation: CASSPRDRASYEQYF.

This clonotype has a handful of counts. The V and J genes are TRBV9 and TRBJ1-1, with TRBD1 matching 7 bases. After removal of 1 base from V and 2 bases from J, the junction contained 20 bases not matched to a gene. Looked up from germline, CDR1 is SGDLS and CDR2 is YYNGEE. The CDR3 consists of 20 residues. The CDR3 is CASSVPPWTGIPGINTEAFF. The CDR3, as DNA: TGTGCCAGCAGCGTACCTCCTTGGACAGGCATACCTGGGATCAACACTGAAGCTTTCTTT.

This clonotype was observed a handful of times. V gene TRBV5-4 combines with J gene TRBJ2-2; TRBD2 agrees at 10 bases. Germline CDR1 is SGHNT and CDR2 is YYREEE (reference sequence). This CDR3 contains 14 residues. J gave up 7 bases and V 3 bases, and 3 bases lay outside the gene matches. CDR3 nucleotides: TGTGCCAGCAGCTCTAGCGGGGGCCGCGGGGAGCTGTTTTTT. Translated: CASSSSGGRGELFF.

The chain employs TRBV14 and TRBJ2-7, with D maybe TRBD1 (6 bases). V lost 4 bases and J 0 bases, leaving 16 bases between the germline ends. Germline lookup yields CDR1 SGHDN and CDR2 FVKESK. The CDR3 runs to 16 residues. For the CDR3, the DNA is TGTGCCAGCAGCCCTGACCGGGACACCTTCTCCTACGAGCAGTACTTC. Encoded protein: CASSPDRDTFSYEQYF.

This clonotype was detected a few times. V gene TRBV5-1 combines with J gene TRBJ1-4; 7 bases agree with TRBD1. This CDR3 region has 15 residues. The trim removed 5 bases at V and 7 bases at J, leaving 11 bases unmatched. Germline V gene data show CDR1 as SGHRS and CDR2 as YFSETQ. CDR3 DNA sequence: TGCGCCAGCAGTTTAACGCCGACAGGGACTGAAAAACTGTTTTTT. It codes for CASSLTPTGTEKLFF.